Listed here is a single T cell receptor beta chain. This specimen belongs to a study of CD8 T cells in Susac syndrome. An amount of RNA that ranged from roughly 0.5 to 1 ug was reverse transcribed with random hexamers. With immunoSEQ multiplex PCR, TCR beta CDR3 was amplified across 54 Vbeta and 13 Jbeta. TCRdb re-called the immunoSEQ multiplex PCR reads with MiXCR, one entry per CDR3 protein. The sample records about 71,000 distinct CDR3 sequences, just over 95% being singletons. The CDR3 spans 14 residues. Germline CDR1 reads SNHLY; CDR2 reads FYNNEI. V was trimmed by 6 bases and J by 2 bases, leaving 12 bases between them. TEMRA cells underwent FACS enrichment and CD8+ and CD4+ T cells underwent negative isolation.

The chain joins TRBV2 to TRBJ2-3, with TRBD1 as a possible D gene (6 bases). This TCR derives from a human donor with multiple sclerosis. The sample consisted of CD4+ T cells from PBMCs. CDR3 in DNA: TGTGCCAGCAGAGGGGACACCGACACAGATACGCAGTATTTT. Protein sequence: CASRGDTDTDTQYF.